This paragraph covers one T cell receptor (beta chain) sequence. This specimen comes from a study of OX40 agonist ivuxolimab in advanced cancers. The repertoire was sequenced with immunoSEQ multiplex PCR; TCRdb's copy has only in-frame clones and lacks some. The sample has about 40,000 clones, roughly 82% seen once. CDR1 is SGHAT and CDR2 is FQNNGV in the germline V gene. The CDR3 extends over 15 amino acids. V gene TRBV11-2 combines with J gene TRBJ2-5, with D perhaps TRBD1 (5 bases). The J call may be incorrect, as the DNA end agrees better with TRBJ2-7. The specimen was CD4+ or CD8+ T cells sorted from blood, collected in a trial of the OX40 agonist ivuxolimab. The TCR comes from an adult with an advanced solid tumor such as melanoma, head and neck, liver or kidney cancer. The CDR3 DNA sequence: TGTGCCAGCAGTTCAAACTTGCCAGGGTCCTACGAGCAGTACTTC. Translation: CASSSNLPGSYEQYF.